Shown below are 8 T cell receptor beta chains from a single sample sequenced in a study of T cells after yellow fever vaccination. TCRdb re-called the 5' RACE reads with MiXCR, one entry per CDR3 protein. The sample holds about 210,000 distinct CDR3 sequences, 6.7% seen once. Source: CD4+ T cells sorted from PBMCs, taken on the day of the yellow fever booster vaccination. The receptor source for this set is a man under 40 who received the YFV17D yellow fever vaccine.

This clonotype was observed many times. The J gene is TRBJ2-5, the V gene TRBV20-1; no clear D. CDR1 and CDR2 from the germline V gene are DFQATT and SNEGSKA (reference sequence). CDR3 size: 11 residues. V was shortened by 3 bases and J by 4 bases, with 6 bases between the two germline ends. CDR3 DNA sequence: TGCAGTGCTAGGCCAGCAGAGACCCAGTACTTC. This gives the protein CSARPAETQYF.

V is TRBV20-1 and J is TRBJ1-1; D is possibly TRBD1 (6 bases). V lost 3 bases, J lost 6 bases, and 11 bases lay in between. The germline gives CDR1 DFQATT, CDR2 SNEGSKA (reference sequence). The CDR3 consists of 12 residues. The CDR3 spells CSARGGHPEAFF. CDR3 DNA: TGCAGTGCTAGGGGGGGACATCCTGAAGCTTTCTTT.

CDR3 loop: CASSSDRHLGRVDQETQYF. In DNA, the CDR3 is TGTGCCAGTAGTTCTGACAGACACCTGGGGCGTGTGGACCAAGAGACCCAGTACTTC. This rearrangement joins TRBV19 to TRBJ2-5; possible D gene TRBD1, 5 bases. Germline CDR1 is LNHDA and CDR2 is SQIVND (reference sequence). This CDR3 is built from 19 residues. The germline V and J ends were trimmed by 5 bases and 0 bases, with 25 bases remaining between them.

V and J are TRBV19 and TRBJ2-1; D ambiguous. The CDR3 runs 14 residues. Between the trimmed V and J ends, which lost 2 bases and 8 bases, there was a span of 13 bases. Germline V gene data show CDR1 as LNHDA and CDR2 as SQIVND (reference sequence). The CDR3 nucleotides read TGTGCCAGTAGTATACCTAAGGGAATCTATGAGCAGTTCTTC. It translates to CASSIPKGIYEQFF.

This clonotype was counted many times. This rearrangement joins TRBV18 to TRBJ2-7; D ambiguous. Looked up from germline, CDR1 is KGHSH and CDR2 is LQKENI. The length of the CDR3 is 14 residues. V was trimmed by 2 bases and J by 5 bases, leaving 13 bases between them. The CDR3 region has the DNA TGTGCCAGCTCACCATTTGACCTTTCAGACGAGCAGTACTTC. This gives the protein CASSPFDLSDEQYF.

This clonotype has a handful of counts. This chain connects TRBV12-3 or TRBV12-4 to TRBJ1-2; the match to TRBD1 covers 8 bases. V lost 2 bases and J lost 8; bases outside the gene matches: 7. The CDR3 covers 14 residues. CDR3 sequence (DNA): TGTGCCAGCAGTTTACCCGCAGGGGGCAGCGGCTACACCTTC. Amino acids: CASSLPAGGSGYTF.

This clonotype was seen a handful of times. V and J are TRBV5-5 and TRBJ2-2; D may be TRBD2 (5 bases). Trimming cost V 3 bases and J 8 bases, with 14 bases left between them. This CDR3 is 14 amino acids long. Germline loops: CDR1 SGHKS, CDR2 YYEKEE (reference sequence). CDR3 amino acids: CASSYPGMTGELFF. CDR3 bases: TGTGCCAGCAGCTATCCGGGGATGACTGGGGAGCTGTTTTTT.

The CDR3 spells CASSLGTAAKNIQYF. CDR3 DNA sequence: TGTGCCAGCAGCTTAGGGACAGCAGCCAAAAACATTCAGTACTTC. The V and J genes are TRBV7-2 and TRBJ2-4, with D possibly being TRBD1 (6 bases). V dropped 1 base and J dropped 0 bases, with 7 bases sitting between them. The CDR3 runs 15 residues. The germline V gene has CDR1 SGHTA and CDR2 FQGNSA.